This T cell receptor (beta chain) came from a study of glioma-infiltrating T cells after dendritic cell vaccination. Overall study: At biweekly intervals, patients got three intradermal dendritic cell vaccine injections.

The germline V gene encodes CDR1 SQVTM and CDR2 ANQGSEA. Germline trimming cut 5 bases from V and 0 bases from J; bases unmatched to any gene: 3. The CDR3 totals 13 residues. Sequencing was performed with immunoSEQ multiplex PCR; in TCRdb, only in-frame clones are kept and a portion is missing. The table lists about 92,000 clones, around 86% of them singletons, with around 14% in the top ten. This receptor was taken from a human donor with glioblastoma. The rearrangement joins TRBV29-1 to TRBJ2-7; 8 positions agree with TRBD1. This sample comprised blood, obtained before dendritic cell vaccination. This chain's CDR3 is CSVRQGSSYEQYF. The CDR3 DNA sequence: TGCAGCGTTAGACAGGGGTCCTCCTACGAGCAGTACTTC.